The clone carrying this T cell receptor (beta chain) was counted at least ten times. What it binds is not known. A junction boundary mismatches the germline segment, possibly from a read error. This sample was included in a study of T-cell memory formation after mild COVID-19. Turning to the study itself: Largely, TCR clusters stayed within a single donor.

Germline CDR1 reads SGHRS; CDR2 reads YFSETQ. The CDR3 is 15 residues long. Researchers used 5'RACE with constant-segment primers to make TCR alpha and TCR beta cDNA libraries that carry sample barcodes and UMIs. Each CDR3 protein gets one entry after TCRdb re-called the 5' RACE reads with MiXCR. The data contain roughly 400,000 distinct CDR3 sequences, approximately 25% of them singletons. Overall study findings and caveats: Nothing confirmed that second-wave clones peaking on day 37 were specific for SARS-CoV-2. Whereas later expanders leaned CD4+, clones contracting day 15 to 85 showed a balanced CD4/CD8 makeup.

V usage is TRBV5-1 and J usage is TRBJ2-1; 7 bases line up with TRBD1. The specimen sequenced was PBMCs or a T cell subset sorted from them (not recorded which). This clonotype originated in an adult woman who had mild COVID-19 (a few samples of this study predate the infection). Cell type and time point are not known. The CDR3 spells CASSLRTGGYNEQFF. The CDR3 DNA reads TGTGCCAGCAGCCTACGGACAGGAGGTTACAATGAGCAGTTCTTC.